Listed here are 17 T cell receptor beta chains from one sample, sequenced in a study of human T cells and chemical hapten exposure. Noted time point: patch test 1, 2 weeks after DPC sensitization. As to treatment: therapeutic diphenylcyclopropenone sensitization with weekly scalp DPC. TCRdb processed the RACE reads anew with MiXCR; each CDR3 protein has one entry. The table lists 340,000 or so distinct CDR3 sequences, around 7% of them singletons. Sequencing was performed on whole blood, taken in connection with sensitization to the hapten diphenylcyclopropenone (DPC). Source of these receptors: a woman between 18 and 29 years old with alopecia areata. Some clones in this sample may be carry-over from other donors' samples.

The chain combines TRBV20-1 with TRBJ1-5; D uncertain. This CDR3 is built from 11 residues. The V gene's germline CDR1 is DFQATT and CDR2 SNEGSKA (reference sequence). Trimming left V 1 base short and J 9 bases short, with 7 bases between. Here the CDR3 DNA reads TGCAGTGCTAGAGCGGTGGGGCCCCAGCATTTT. Its protein product is CSARAVGPQHF.

This clonotype was observed a few times. This rearrangement joins TRBV7-3 to TRBJ1-2, with D tentatively TRBD1 (5 bases). In germline, CDR1 is SGHTA, CDR2 FQGTGA. V was trimmed by 5 bases and J by 7 bases, leaving 17 bases between them. This CDR3 contains 14 residues. The CDR3 protein is CASSPNEGSAGYTF. The CDR3 DNA reads TGTGCCAGCAGCCCGAATGAGGGGTCGGCTGGCTACACCTTC.

In its sample, this clonotype was seen many times. The chain recombines TRBV27 with TRBJ1-5, with 7 positions matching TRBD1. Germline loops: CDR1 MNHEY, CDR2 SMNVEV (reference sequence). With 5 bases clipped from V and 6 bases from J, the junction kept 10 bases outside the gene matches. This CDR3 has 15 residues. In DNA, the CDR3 is TGTGCCAGCAGTCCGCGACAGGGAGGTACTCAGCCCCAGCATTTT. Translation: CASSPRQGGTQPQHF.

This chain uses TRBV29-1 with TRBJ2-3; 7 bases agree with TRBD1. Losses at the gene ends were 5 bases for V and 2 bases for J; bases not matched to a gene: 19. In germline, CDR1 is SQVTM, CDR2 ANQGSEA. The CDR3 consists of 18 residues. CDR3 sequence reads: CSVTGTVTPGSFTDTQYF. CDR3 DNA: TGCAGCGTTACCGGGACAGTTACACCGGGTTCCTTCACAGATACGCAGTATTTT.

This clonotype was observed a few times. The rearrangement joins TRBV6-2 or TRBV6-3 to TRBJ2-5; a possible D gene is TRBD2 (8 bases). Germline V gene data show CDR1 as MNHEY and CDR2 as SVGEGT. The CDR3 covers 19 residues. V shed 6 bases and J shed 6 bases, with 32 bases lying between them. CDR3 protein: CASRLPSLGTAGEVKTQYF. The CDR3 DNA reads TGTGCCAGCAGGCTACCTAGCCTGGGGACAGCGGGGGAAGTAAAGACCCAGTACTTC.

This clonotype was counted many times. The V and J genes are TRBV27 and TRBJ2-1, with D possibly TRBD1 on 5 matching bases. V lost 2 bases to trimming and J lost 2 bases, with 16 bases between them. Germline CDR1 MNHEY, CDR2 SMNVEV (reference sequence). CDR3 length: 17 amino acids. CDR3 nucleotides: TGTGCCAGCAGTTTACTCACGCAGGGTTCCACCTACAATGAGCAGTTCTTC. As protein: CASSLLTQGSTYNEQFF.

This clonotype was counted between two and nine times. This chain connects TRBV7-2 to TRBJ1-2, with 9 bases aligning to TRBD1. The CDR3 extends over 13 amino acids. Germline CDR1 reads SGHTA; CDR2 reads FQGNSA. V lost 5 bases, J lost 8 bases, and 6 bases stayed unmatched. CDR3 nucleotides: TGTGCCAGCAGCCCGGTGGACAGGGGCGGCTACACCTTC. This gives the protein CASSPVDRGGYTF.

The chain uses TRBV6-5 and TRBJ1-1; D call uncertain. The V end lost 2 bases, the J end lost 5 bases, and 9 bases lay between the germline ends. The CDR3 runs to 13 residues. Germline V CDR1 and CDR2: MNHEY, SVGAGI. Written as DNA, the CDR3 is TGTGCCAGCAGTTACCGAGGAAAAACTGAAGCTTTCTTT. The encoded protein is CASSYRGKTEAFF.

A note on this clonotype: One end of the junction fails to match germline, which may point to a read error. V and J are TRBV20-1 and TRBJ1-2; a possible D gene is TRBD1 (5 bases). CDR3 length: 15 residues. Germline values: CDR1 DFQATT, CDR2 SNEGSKA (reference sequence). CDR3 nucleotides: TGCAGTGCTAGAGACCCCCTCAGGGACCCCTATGGCTACACCTTT. This sequence encodes CSARDPLRDPYGYTF.

This clonotype was seen many times. The chain is built from TRBV9 and TRBJ2-1, with TRBD1 matching 7 bases. This CDR3 spans 15 amino acids. V lost 3 bases, J lost 0 bases, and 3 bases stayed unmatched. CDR1 is SGDLS and CDR2 is YYNGEE in the germline V gene. CDR3 coding DNA: TGTGCCAGCAGCGCCGACAGGGCCTCCTACAATGAGCAGTTCTTC. It is translated as CASSADRASYNEQFF.

This clonotype showed up many times. The chain joins TRBV11-2 to TRBJ2-6; D may be TRBD1 (6 bases). The V gene lost 5 bases and the J gene lost 0 bases, with 8 bases spanning the gap. Germline V gene data show CDR1 as SGHAT and CDR2 as FQNNGV. The CDR3 spans 15 residues. CDR3 sequence reads: CASSGGSSGANVLTF. CDR3 nucleotides: TGTGCCAGCAGCGGGGGCAGCTCTGGGGCCAACGTCCTGACTTTC.

This clonotype has ten or more counts. V gene TRBV7-9 combines with J gene TRBJ2-3; D is perhaps TRBD1 or TRBD2 (5 bases each). With 2 bases removed from V and 0 bases from J, the gap between germline ends came to 9 bases. The V gene's germline CDR1 is SEHNR and CDR2 FQNEAQ (reference sequence). The length of the CDR3 is 15 residues. CDR3: CASSLWDQSTDTQYF. CDR3 nucleotide sequence: TGTGCCAGCAGCTTATGGGACCAGAGCACAGATACGCAGTATTTT.

V and J are TRBV28 and TRBJ1-6; 9 bases are shared with TRBD1. Germline V gene sequence: CDR1 MDHEN, CDR2 SYDVKM. The V gene end was trimmed by 6 bases and the J gene end by 6 bases; junction bases not matched to a gene: 6. The CDR3 consists of 15 residues. The CDR3 DNA follows: TGTGCCAGCAGGGGGGGACAGGGAATTAATTCACCCCTCCACTTT. Translation gives CASRGGQGINSPLHF. The whole variable domain, filled in from reference TRBV28 and TRBJ1-6, reads DVKVTQSSRYLVKRTGEKVFLECVQDMDHENMFWYRQDPGLGLRLIYFSYDVKMKEKGDIPEGYSVSREKKERFSLILESASTNQTSMYLCASRGGQGINSPLHFGNGTRLTVT.

The CDR3 here is CASSPQVSTDTQYF. CDR3 nucleotides: TGTGCCAGCAGCCCTCAGGTGAGCACAGATACGCAGTATTTT. J is TRBJ2-3 and V is TRBV12-3 or TRBV12-4; D remains ambiguous. Trimming left V 6 bases short and J 0 bases short, with 10 bases between. There are 14 residues in the CDR3.

A remark on this clonotype: A read error may explain this, as a much larger clone is one base away. The CDR3 ends on some other residue instead of the conserved phenylalanine or tryptophan, so this is likely a read error. CDR3 in DNA: TGTGCCAGCAGCCGCAAGGGGGGCGGCACAGATACGCAGTATCTT. This codes for CASSRKGGGTDTQYL. The chain is built from TRBV12-3 or TRBV12-4 and TRBJ2-3; D possibly uses TRBD1 or TRBD2 (6 bases each). CDR3 length: 15 residues. V was clipped by 6 bases and J by 1 base, with 14 bases between them.

A few counts support this clonotype. This sequence joins TRBV18 and TRBJ1-2; tentatively, D is TRBD1 (6 bases). There are 14 residues in the CDR3. V lost 3 bases, J lost 4 bases, and 12 bases lay in between. Germline lookup yields CDR1 KGHSH and CDR2 LQKENI. CDR3 residues: CASSPGAEIYGYTF. For the CDR3, the DNA is TGTGCCAGCTCACCGGGGGCGGAAATCTATGGCTACACCTTC.

In this sample, this clonotype turned up a few times. V is TRBV14 and J is TRBJ2-7; D is undetermined. V was clipped by 5 bases and J by 6 bases, with 23 bases between them. The germline V gene has CDR1 SGHDN and CDR2 FVKESK. The CDR3 is 16 residues long. The CDR3 DNA sequence: TGTGCCAGCAGCAAGTCCGGGTTTCGGCTATCGGGCGAGCAGTACTTC. Translation: CASSKSGFRLSGEQYF.